A selection of T cell receptor beta chains follows, all from one sample in a study of T cells in Graves' hyperthyroidism and ophthalmopathy. TCRdb itself ran the multiplex PCR reads through MiXCR, one entry per CDR3 protein. The data contain about 840,000 distinct CDR3 sequences, about two fifths of them seen just once; the ten biggest clones take up roughly 8.3%. Sequenced input: blood. These receptors all stem from a man aged 18 to 29 with Graves' hyperthyroidism. Both conserved end residues are part of each CDR3. A D gene is named only where the DNA matches it firmly. Clone size is shown for a subset of rows, as once, few, many or a class of expanded clone.

clone_size,j_call,d_call,v_call,cdr3_nt,cdr3_aa
NA,TRBJ2-7,NA,TRBV6-2/TRBV6-3,TGTGCCAGCAGAATCGAAGACGAGCAGTACTTC,CASRIEDEQYF
NA,TRBJ1-5,NA,TRBV9,TGTGCCAGCAGCGTGGGCGTTCATAGCAATCAGCCCCAGCATTTT,CASSVGVHSNQPQHF
NA,TRBJ2-5,TRBD2,TRBV5-1,TGCGCCAGCCAGACTAGCACGCAAGAGACCCAGTACTTC,CASQTSTQETQYF
NA,TRBJ1-2,NA,TRBV6-5,TGTGCCAGCAGTTACGGTCCGGGGGCGGACTATGGCTACACCTTC,CASSYGPGADYGYTF
NA,TRBJ1-2,TRBD1,TRBV6-1,TGTGCCAGCAGCGGACAGGAGGTCCCCGTTGGCTACACCTTC,CASSGQEVPVGYTF
once,TRBJ1-2,NA,TRBV20-1,TGCAGTGCTAGGGAGGGAATTGGCTACACCTTC,CSAREGIGYTF
many,TRBJ1-5,TRBD1,TRBV24-1,TGTGCCACCAGTAGAATTGACAGGGTCTATCAGCCCCAGCATTTT,CATSRIDRVYQPQHF
many,TRBJ1-2,NA,TRBV7-9,TGTGCCAGCAGCTCTTTGAGGGGCTCGGACTATGGCTACACCTTC,CASSSLRGSDYGYTF
NA,TRBJ2-7,TRBD2,TRBV29-1,TGCAGCGCCAGTGGATTACCCGGGACTAGCTCCTACGAGCAGTACTTC,CSASGLPGTSSYEQYF
NA,TRBJ2-5,TRBD1,TRBV2,TGTGCCAGCAGTGGCACAGGGGGCCGGGGAGAGACCCAGTACTTC,CASSGTGGRGETQYF
many,TRBJ1-2,NA,TRBV19,TGTGCCAGTAGTATATGGCGGTCTGACGGCTACACCTTC,CASSIWRSDGYTF
NA,TRBJ1-2,TRBD1,TRBV25-1,TGTGCCAGCAGCGTGGGGACAGGGGTCCTTGGTGGCTACACCTTC,CASSVGTGVLGGYTF
few,TRBJ2-7,TRBD2,TRBV19,TGTGCCAGTAGTGGAAGCCGGACTAGCGGGATCGAGCAGTACTTC,CASSGSRTSGIEQYF
NA,TRBJ2-7,TRBD2,TRBV12-3/TRBV12-4,TGTGCCAGCAGTGCCCATGAGGCTAGCGGGAGCGACGAGCAGTGCTTC,CASSAHEASGSDEQCF
NA,TRBJ2-7,NA,TRBV20-1,TGCAGTGCTAGAGATCCAGACTCCGTGGCCTACGAGCAGTACTTC,CSARDPDSVAYEQYF
NA,TRBJ1-5,TRBD1,TRBV20-1,TGCAGTGCTGCCACCCTCGGGACAGATTATGCCAATCAGCCCCAGCATTTT,CSAATLGTDYANQPQHF
NA,TRBJ2-7,TRBD2,TRBV29-1,TGCACGGGACCGGGACTAGCGGTCCCTAGAGAGCAGTACTTC,CTGPGLAVPREQYF
many,TRBJ1-1,TRBD1,TRBV7-2,TGTGCCAGCAGTAGTGACAGGGGGGCTTTCTTT,CASSSDRGAFF
NA,TRBJ1-2,NA,TRBV4-1,TGCGCCAGCAGCCAAGCCCGAGATTCGGGGGGCTATGGCTACACCTTC,CASSQARDSGGYGYTF
NA,TRBJ2-7,TRBD2,TRBV7-3,TGTGCCAGCAGTTCCCTAGCGGGAGTCGAGCAGTACTTC,CASSSLAGVEQYF
NA,TRBJ2-7,NA,TRBV10-3,TGTGCCATCAGTGACCCAGGAGTGGGGGATCAGTACTTC,CAISDPGVGDQYF
NA,TRBJ2-7,NA,TRBV7-8,TGTGCCAGCAGCTTAGCAGGGGCGCTCGACTACGAGCAGTACTTC,CASSLAGALDYEQYF
NA,TRBJ2-5,TRBD2,TRBV20-1,TGCAGTGCTAGAAATAGCGGGGGTCAAGGGACCCAGTACTTC,CSARNSGGQGTQYF